Sequencing of this TCR beta chain was carried out in a study of shared T cell receptors in the human thymus. This table comes from immunoSEQ multiplex PCR, and its TCRdb copy is limited to in-frame clones, with some not included. Seen here are about 660,000 clones, approximately 90% observed once, and the top ten hold 0.01%. In addition, the sample was reused for a study of human thymus T cells. That source notes: Resections that were taken during corrective heart surgery supplied the thymus tissue. Unrelated individuals had highly overlapping thymic repertoires, as reported in related research.

The receptor's source is a boy under two years old with a congenital heart defect. The source material was thymocytes.

Written as DNA, the CDR3 is TGTGCCACCTACGAGCGGGACTCAACCTCCTACGAGCAGTACTTC. This gives the protein CATYERDSTSYEQYF. J is TRBJ2-7 and V is TRBV2; TRBD2 aligns across 7 bases. The V segment lost 10 bases and the J segment 0 bases; nucleotides outside the gene matches: 12. The germline gives CDR1 SNHLY, CDR2 FYNNEI. CDR3 length: 15 residues.